These 10 T cell receptor beta chains were all obtained from the same sample, sequenced in a study of T cell repertoires in cytomegalovirus infection (dated by TCRdb to between 2017 and 2020). The sample was run on an Illumina HiSeq 1500. TCRdb trimmed public reads at Q25 via fastp, called clones via MiXCR and kept in-frame beta chains. Every entry covers one CDR3 protein and lists the most common genes and DNA from its rows. A total of about 300,000 distinct CDR3 sequences appear in this sample, around 10% of them only once. The ten largest clonotypes hold less than 3% of the sample. Sequencing input: PBMCs. These receptor sequences come from a human donor in good health (CMV status not recorded). Some clones in this sample may be carry-over from other donors' samples.

The genes are TRBV9 and TRBJ2-1, with D perhaps TRBD1 (6 bases). Germline CDR1 is SGDLS and CDR2 is YYNGEE. The CDR3 is made up of 15 amino acids. V lost 0 bases, J lost 4 bases, and 11 bases lay in between. The CDR3 loop reads CASSVGTGRYNEQFF. The CDR3 bases are TGTGCCAGCAGCGTAGGTACAGGGCGGTACAATGAGCAGTTCTTC. The full variable domain, with the rest looked up from reference TRBV9 and TRBJ2-1, is DSGVTQTPKHLITATGQRVTLRCSPRSGDLSVYWYQQSLDQGLQFLIQYYNGEERAKGNILERFSAQQFPDLHSELNLSSLELGDSALYFCASSVGTGRYNEQFFGPGTRLTVL.

There are a few counts of this clonotype. The CDR3 DNA follows: TGCAGTGCTAGAGACTTGCTTTCCACCGGGGAGCTGTTTTTT. It specifies CSARDLLSTGELFF. The chain has TRBV20-1 and TRBJ2-2; D is unclear. Germline CDR1 and CDR2: DFQATT and SNEGSKA (reference sequence). This CDR3 is 14 amino acids long. The V gene lost 0 bases and the J gene lost 4 bases, with 9 bases spanning the gap.

This clonotype has more than one count but fewer than ten. This sequence joins TRBV14 and TRBJ2-5; TRBD1 is a possible D gene (5 bases). The CDR3 is 16 residues long. Trimming removed 2 bases at V and 1 base at J, with 14 bases between. Germline loops: CDR1 SGHDN, CDR2 FVKESK. The chain's CDR3 is CASSQWGGRSQETQYF. Written as DNA, the CDR3 is TGTGCCAGCAGCCAATGGGGCGGAAGATCCCAAGAGACCCAGTACTTC.

This chain uses TRBV25-1 with TRBJ1-6; TRBD1 is a possible D gene (5 bases). The CDR3 runs to 15 residues. Trimming stripped 1 base from V and 11 bases from J, with 15 bases between. From germline, CDR1 is MGHDK and CDR2 SYGVNS. The CDR3 spells CASSESVGRGAPLHF. The CDR3 DNA follows: TGTGCCAGCAGTGAATCGGTGGGCAGAGGGGCACCCCTCCACTTT.

This clonotype was picked up many times. The V and J genes are TRBV20-1 and TRBJ2-3, with 8 positions matching TRBD2. CDR1 and CDR2 from the germline V gene are DFQATT and SNEGSKA (reference sequence). V lost 0 bases and J lost 4; bases outside the gene matches: 6. This CDR3 has 15 amino acids. The CDR3: CSARDFRGGPDTQYF. The CDR3 DNA is TGCAGTGCTAGAGATTTCCGGGGGGGTCCAGATACGCAGTATTTT.

This clonotype was seen a few times. V is TRBV29-1 and J is TRBJ1-2, with TRBD1 matching over 7 bases. J was trimmed by 8 bases and V by 6 bases; bases with no gene match: 6. The length of the CDR3 is 11 residues. Germline assignment: CDR1 SQVTM and CDR2 ANQGSEA. CDR3 sequence: CSVDTGAGYTF. The CDR3 DNA is TGCAGCGTAGATACAGGGGCCGGCTACACCTTC.

The genes are TRBV6-5 and TRBJ1-5; no reliable D call. In germline, CDR1 is MNHEY, CDR2 SVGAGI. This CDR3 region has 14 residues. V lost 2 bases to trimming and J lost 3 bases, with 8 bases between them. CDR3 sequence reads: CASSYASFNQPQHF. The CDR3 bases are TGTGCCAGCAGTTACGCGTCTTTCAATCAGCCCCAGCATTTT.

This clonotype has more than one count but fewer than ten. V usage is TRBV20-1 and J usage is TRBJ2-5; possibly TRBD2 for D (7 bases). This CDR3 has 15 amino acids. Per the germline V gene, CDR1 is DFQATT and CDR2 is SNEGSKA (reference sequence). V dropped 6 bases and J dropped 0 bases, with 17 bases sitting between them. This CDR3 is CSAPAGAMYQETQYF. In nucleotides, the CDR3 is TGCAGTGCCCCGGCGGGGGCCATGTACCAAGAGACCCAGTACTTC.

This clonotype was recorded a few times. The CDR3 nucleotides are TGTGCCAGCAGTTCCGACGGACTAGTCGAAACCCCCGAGCAGTACGTC. Protein product: CASSSDGLVETPEQYV. The chain links TRBV6-2 or TRBV6-3 to TRBJ2-7; 7 positions agree with TRBD2. Germline V CDR1 and CDR2: MNHEY, SVGEGT. The V and J ends lost 4 bases and 6 bases, in that order; junction bases with no gene match: 15. CDR3 length: 16 residues.

In its sample, this clonotype was seen many times. V is TRBV7-9 and J is TRBJ1-3, with TRBD1 as a possible D gene (5 bases). CDR1 and CDR2 (germline): SEHNR, FQNEAQ (reference sequence). The CDR3 has 17 amino acids. V lost 5 bases and J lost 0, with 17 bases in between. CDR3 protein: CASSPHRDPDSGNTIYF. In DNA, the CDR3 is TGTGCCAGCAGCCCTCACCGGGACCCAGACTCTGGAAACACCATATATTTT. Looking up the rest from reference TRBV7-9 and TRBJ1-3 gives the full variable domain: DTGVSQNPRHKITKRGQNVTFRCDPISEHNRLYWYRQTLGQGPEFLTYFQNEAQLEKSRLLSDRFSAERPKGSFSTLEIQRTEQGDSAMYLCASSPHRDPDSGNTIYFGEGSWLTVV.